The next 4 T cell receptor beta chains were all read from a single sample in a study of blood T cells in healthy people across ages. The use of a sample-barcoded 5' primer and a J-beta primer mix characterized a second PCR of about 7 to 12 cycles. Each CDR3 protein gets one entry after TCRdb re-called the 5' RACE reads with MiXCR. This sample has 1.6 million or so distinct CDR3 sequences, with about 32% found just once. The sequenced material came from blood. The receptors derive from a woman in her thirties in good health.

V usage is TRBV3-1 and J usage is TRBJ2-3, with a tentative D call TRBD2 (6 bases). The length of the CDR3 is 17 residues. Germline values: CDR1 LGHDT, CDR2 YNNKEL (reference sequence). The V end was cut by 0 bases, the J end by 3 bases, with 16 bases between. The CDR3 DNA sequence: TGTGCCAGCAGCCAAGATCCGGCTAGCGTTTGGACAGATACGCAGTATTTT. Protein product: CASSQDPASVWTDTQYF.

This clonotype was found many times. The chain carries TRBV29-1 and TRBJ2-7; D is unresolved. Germline CDR1 reads SQVTM; CDR2 reads ANQGSEA. CDR3 length equals 15 residues. V was cut by 6 bases and J by 2 bases, with 20 bases left in between. Here the CDR3 reads CSVIPGRVPPYEQYF. CDR3 coding DNA: TGCAGCGTGATCCCCGGGCGAGTCCCCCCCTACGAGCAGTACTTC.

The chain recombines TRBV20-1 with TRBJ2-1; D perhaps matches TRBD2 (5 bases). The length of the CDR3 is 14 residues. Germline CDR1 DFQATT, CDR2 SNEGSKA (reference sequence). With 3 bases removed from V and 10 bases from J, the gap between germline ends came to 19 bases. The CDR3 nucleotides read TGCAGTGCTAGCCGGGGTCCGAGGCTCGGGGAGCAGTTCTTC. This codes for CSASRGPRLGEQFF.

This clonotype was found a few times. The chain uses TRBV7-3 and TRBJ2-2; D call uncertain. Germline CDR1 is SGHTA and CDR2 is FQGTGA. The CDR3 runs to 13 residues. Between the trimmed V and J ends, which lost 5 bases and 10 bases, there was a span of 14 bases. The CDR3 protein is CASSIEQHAELFF. Here the CDR3 DNA reads TGTGCCAGCAGCATTGAACAGCACGCGGAGCTGTTTTTT.